Here is one TCR beta chain with its context. Its antigen is undetermined. The V gene's germline CDR1 is MNHEY and CDR2 SMNVEV (reference sequence). Losses at the gene ends were 1 base for V and 4 bases for J; bases not matched to a gene: 5. The CDR3 loop spans 16 amino acids. Constant-segment-primed 5'RACE gave TCR alpha and TCR beta cDNA libraries with sample barcodes and UMIs. TCRdb called the 5' RACE reads again in MiXCR, with one record for every CDR3 protein. Altogether 540,000 or so distinct CDR3 sequences are present, around 21% being singletons, with the ten largest covering about 12%. This specimen belongs to a study of T-cell memory formation after mild COVID-19. Study findings and constraints: CM and EM subsets held most contracting CD4+ clones; EMRA held CD8+ ones.

The genes are TRBV27 and TRBJ2-2; 8 bases align to TRBD1. The sequence was collected from an adult woman who had mild COVID-19 (a few samples of this study predate the infection). Cell type and time point are not known. Sample: PBMCs or a T cell subset sorted from them (not recorded which). In DNA form, the CDR3 reads TGTGCCAGCAGTTTATACGCGACAGGGGCCACCGGGGAGCTGTTTTTT. Translated: CASSLYATGATGELFF.